The 16 T cell receptor beta chains listed next were all sequenced from one sample in a study of T cell changes during pregnancy in multiple sclerosis. The protocol was immunoSEQ multiplex PCR, while the TCRdb copy is restricted to in-frame clones and leaves out a portion. Counted here are some 77,000 clones, 89% occurring once; the ten biggest clones make up 1.5% to 2%. Source: peripheral blood, taken before pregnancy. These receptor sequences come from a female donor with multiple sclerosis, enrolled in a pregnancy study.

The chain has TRBV9 and TRBJ2-5; D may be TRBD2 (5 bases). V lost 0 bases, J lost 2 bases, and 14 bases lay in between. Germline loops: CDR1 SGDLS, CDR2 YYNGEE. The CDR3 has 16 amino acids. This CDR3 is CASSVAPTRGQETQYF. The DNA of the CDR3 is TGTGCCAGCAGCGTAGCCCCAACTCGGGGACAAGAGACCCAGTACTTC.

J is TRBJ2-1 and V is TRBV28, with D tentatively TRBD2 (5 bases). CDR3 length: 14 amino acids. Germline CDR1 is MDHEN and CDR2 is SYDVKM. Trimming shortened V by 3 bases and J by 6 bases, and 12 bases separated the two germline ends. The CDR3: CASSFEGWGNEQFF. The CDR3 coding sequence is TGTGCCAGCAGTTTTGAGGGATGGGGCAATGAGCAGTTCTTC.

This chain links TRBV4-2 with TRBJ2-4, with D possibly matching TRBD2 (5 bases). This CDR3 contains 16 residues. Germline V gives CDR1 LGHNA, CDR2 YNFKEQ. Trimming pared 1 base from V and 8 bases from J, leaving 18 bases between. Written as DNA, the CDR3 is TGTGCCAGCAGCCAAGTGCAAGCGGCAGGAGCGGACATTCAGTACTTC. Protein product: CASSQVQAAGADIQYF.

The J gene is TRBJ1-5, the V gene TRBV6-1, with D unclear. CDR3 length equals 13 residues. Germline CDR1 reads MNHNS; CDR2 reads SASEGT. The V gene lost 2 bases and the J gene lost 4 bases, with 6 bases spanning the gap. The CDR3 here is CASSELENQPQHF. As DNA, the CDR3 is TGTGCCAGCAGTGAACTGGAGAATCAGCCCCAGCATTTT.

The V and J genes are TRBV5-1 and TRBJ1-6; D may be TRBD1 (5 bases). The CDR3 consists of 14 residues. The germline V gene encodes CDR1 SGHRS and CDR2 YFSETQ. V was clipped by 0 bases and J by 6 bases, with 7 bases between them. CDR3 sequence reads: CASSLDRFNSPLHF. The CDR3 region has the DNA TGCGCCAGCAGCTTGGACAGGTTTAATTCACCCCTCCACTTT.

This clone came up a few times. The chain combines TRBV2 with TRBJ1-2; 10 nucleotides agree with TRBD1. CDR3 length: 16 amino acids. Germline V gives CDR1 SNHLY, CDR2 FYNNEI. The V segment lost 7 bases and the J segment 8 bases; nucleotides outside the gene matches: 16. The CDR3 DNA is TGTGCCAGCATACTATCCTCCCGACAGGGGGCAGGAGGCTACACCTTC. It yields the protein CASILSSRQGAGGYTF. The variable domain in full, with the rest retrieved from reference TRBV2 and TRBJ1-2, is EPEVTQTPSHQVTQMGQEVILRCVPISNHLYFYWYRQILGQKVEFLVSFYNNEISEKSEIFDDQFSVERPDGSNFTLKIRSTKLEDSAMYFCASILSSRQGAGGYTFGSGTRLTVV.

The chain couples TRBV13 to TRBJ1-1; perhaps TRBD1 as D (5 bases). Germline V CDR1 and CDR2: PRHDT, FYEKMQ (reference sequence). Trimming took off 0 bases at V and 8 bases at J, with 13 bases between the two ends. CDR3 size: 14 residues. The CDR3 spells CASSLGGAGSEAFF. CDR3 coding DNA: TGTGCCAGCAGCTTAGGGGGCGCAGGGTCCGAAGCTTTCTTT. Filled out from reference TRBV13 and TRBJ1-1, the complete variable domain reads AAGVIQSPRHLIKEKRETATLKCYPIPRHDTVYWYQQGPGQDPQFLISFYEKMQSDKGSIPDRFSAQQFSDYHSELNMSSLELGDSALYFCASSLGGAGSEAFFGQGTRLTVV.

The rearrangement links TRBV5-4 to TRBJ2-2; 10 nucleotides line up with TRBD2. CDR1 and CDR2 from the germline V gene are SGHNT and YYREEE (reference sequence). The CDR3 is 17 residues long. With V trimmed by 6 bases and J by 4 bases, 12 bases remained unmatched. The CDR3 bases are TGTGCCAGCACCCTCGCCCCGGGACTAGCGAGCACCGGGGAGCTGTTTTTT. It is translated as CASTLAPGLASTGELFF.

V and J are TRBV20-1 and TRBJ1-1; D possibly corresponds to TRBD1 (5 bases). Germline values: CDR1 DFQATT, CDR2 SNEGSKA (reference sequence). This CDR3 comprises 11 residues. V lost 7 bases to trimming and J lost 4 bases, with 10 bases between them. The CDR3 coding sequence is TGCAGTGGTAGGACAATCACTGAAGCTTTCTTT. This translates into CSGRTITEAFF.

This CDR3 is CASSLGQPTDTQYF. The CDR3 DNA reads as TGTGCCAGCAGCTTAGGACAGCCCACAGATACGCAGTATTTT. The chain combines TRBV7-9 with TRBJ2-3; a possible D gene is TRBD1 (5 bases). This CDR3 comprises 14 residues. Germline-derived CDR1 and CDR2 are SEHNR and FQNEAQ (reference sequence). V lost 1 base, J lost 2 bases, and 7 bases lay in between.

This chain connects TRBV28 to TRBJ2-2, with TRBD2 as a possible D gene (5 bases). The germline V and J ends were trimmed by 3 bases and 3 bases, with 11 bases remaining between them. Germline CDR1 and CDR2: MDHEN and SYDVKM. CDR3 length equals 15 residues. The CDR3, as DNA: TGTGCCAGCAGTTTTGGTTTGGAGGACACCGGGGAGCTGTTTTTT. It specifies CASSFGLEDTGELFF.

This chain connects TRBV28 to TRBJ1-4, with 10 bases that match TRBD1. Germline CDR1 MDHEN, CDR2 SYDVKM. This CDR3 region has 16 residues. V was clipped by 5 bases and J by 5 bases; unmatched bases: 8. In DNA, the CDR3 is TGTGCCAGCAGTCCGGGAGACAGGGGGCGAAATGAAAAACTGTTTTTT. Residues: CASSPGDRGRNEKLFF.

The V and J genes are TRBV5-1 and TRBJ1-2, with D possibly TRBD1 on 5 matching bases. Trimming cost V 2 bases and J 3 bases, with 11 bases left between them. Germline lookup yields CDR1 SGHRS and CDR2 YFSETQ. The CDR3 consists of 14 residues. DNA of the CDR3: TGCGCCAGCAGCTTACAACAGGTCGACTATGGCTACACCTTC. Amino acids: CASSLQQVDYGYTF.

The chain has TRBV5-1 and TRBJ2-2; 12 bases align to TRBD2. Trimming at V came to 0 bases and at J to 4 bases, leaving 7 bases not matched to a gene. This CDR3 is 18 amino acids long. Germline-derived CDR1 and CDR2 are SGHRS and YFSETQ. CDR3 nucleotide sequence: TGCGCCAGCAGCTTGGATCCTAGCGGGGGGGCGAGCACCGGGGAGCTGTTTTTT. Translated, it gives CASSLDPSGGASTGELFF.

The chain has TRBV15 and TRBJ2-2; a possible D gene is TRBD1 (6 bases). There are 15 residues in the CDR3. The germline CDR1 and CDR2 sequences are LNHNV and YYDKDF (reference sequence). The V end lost 5 bases, the J end lost 3 bases, and 13 bases lay between the germline ends. CDR3 region: CATSRYREHTGELFF. The CDR3 DNA sequence: TGTGCCACCAGCCGGTACAGGGAGCACACCGGGGAGCTGTTTTTT.

This sequence joins TRBV15 and TRBJ1-2; D is possibly TRBD1 (5 bases). The V end was cut by 0 bases, the J end by 8 bases, with 16 bases between. The CDR3 covers 15 residues. Germline lookup yields CDR1 LNHNV and CDR2 YYDKDF (reference sequence). The CDR3 nucleotides are TGTGCCACCAGCAGAGATGGGTCCAGGGCGGACGGCTACACCTTC. Translating gives CATSRDGSRADGYTF.